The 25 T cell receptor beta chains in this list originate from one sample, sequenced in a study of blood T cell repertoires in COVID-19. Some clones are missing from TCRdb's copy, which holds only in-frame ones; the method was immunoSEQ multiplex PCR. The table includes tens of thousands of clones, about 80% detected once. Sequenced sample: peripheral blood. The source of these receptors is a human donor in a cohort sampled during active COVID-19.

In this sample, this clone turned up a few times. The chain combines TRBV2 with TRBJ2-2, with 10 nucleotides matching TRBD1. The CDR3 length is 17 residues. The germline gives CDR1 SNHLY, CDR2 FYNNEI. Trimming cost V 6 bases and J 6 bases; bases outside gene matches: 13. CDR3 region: CASRGFLTGGRAGELFF. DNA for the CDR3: TGTGCCAGCAGGGGCTTTTTGACAGGGGGCAGGGCCGGGGAGCTGTTTTTT.

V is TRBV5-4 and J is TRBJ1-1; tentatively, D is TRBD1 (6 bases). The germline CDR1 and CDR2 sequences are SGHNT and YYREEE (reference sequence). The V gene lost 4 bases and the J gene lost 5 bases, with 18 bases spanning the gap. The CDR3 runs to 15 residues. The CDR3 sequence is CASSIMDSLGTEAFF. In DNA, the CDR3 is TGTGCCAGCAGCATTATGGACAGTCTTGGTACTGAAGCTTTCTTT.

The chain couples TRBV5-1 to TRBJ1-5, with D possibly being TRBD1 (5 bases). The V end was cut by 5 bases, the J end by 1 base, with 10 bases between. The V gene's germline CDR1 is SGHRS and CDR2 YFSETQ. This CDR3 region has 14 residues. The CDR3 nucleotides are TGCGCCAGCAGTGCGGGGGGGAGCAATCAGCCCCAGCATTTT. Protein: CASSAGGSNQPQHF. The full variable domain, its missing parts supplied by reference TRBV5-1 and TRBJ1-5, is KAGVTQTPRYLIKTRGQQVTLSCSPISGHRSVSWYQQTPGQGLQFLFEYFSETQRNKGNFPGRFSGRQFSNSRSEMNVSTLELGDSALYLCASSAGGSNQPQHFGDGTRLSIL.

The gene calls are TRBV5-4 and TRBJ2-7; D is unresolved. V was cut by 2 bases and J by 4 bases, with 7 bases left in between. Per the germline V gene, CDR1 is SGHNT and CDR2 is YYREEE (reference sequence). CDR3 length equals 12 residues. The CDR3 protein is CASSFGRYEQYF. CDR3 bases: TGTGCCAGCAGCTTTGGGCGATACGAGCAGTACTTC.

CDR3 DNA: TGTGCCAGCAGTTCCGAACAGGGTTCTGAAGCTTTCTTT. This sequence encodes CASSSEQGSEAFF. This rearrangement joins TRBV11-2 to TRBJ1-1, with D possibly TRBD1 on 6 matching bases. Trimming stripped 6 bases from V and 6 bases from J, with 14 bases between. Germline CDR1 is SGHAT and CDR2 is FQNNGV. The CDR3 length is 13 residues.

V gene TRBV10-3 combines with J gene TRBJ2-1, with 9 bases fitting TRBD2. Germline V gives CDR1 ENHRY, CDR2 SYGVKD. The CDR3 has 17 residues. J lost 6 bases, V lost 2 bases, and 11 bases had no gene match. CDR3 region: CAISEKASGAPINEQFF. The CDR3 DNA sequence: TGTGCCATCAGTGAGAAGGCTAGCGGGGCTCCGATCAATGAGCAGTTCTTC.

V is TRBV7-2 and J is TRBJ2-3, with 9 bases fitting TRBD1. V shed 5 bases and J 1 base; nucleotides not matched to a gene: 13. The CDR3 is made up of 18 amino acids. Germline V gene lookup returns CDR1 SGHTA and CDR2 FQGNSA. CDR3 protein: CASSVSGTGIVGTDTQYF. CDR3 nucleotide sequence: TGTGCCAGCAGCGTCTCCGGGACAGGGATCGTAGGCACAGATACGCAGTATTTT.

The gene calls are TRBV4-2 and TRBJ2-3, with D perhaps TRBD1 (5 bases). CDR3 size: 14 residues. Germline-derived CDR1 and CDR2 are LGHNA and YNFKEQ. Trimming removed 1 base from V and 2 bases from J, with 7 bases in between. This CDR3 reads CASSQGGSTDTQYF. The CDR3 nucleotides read TGTGCCAGCAGCCAAGGGGGCTCCACAGATACGCAGTATTTT.

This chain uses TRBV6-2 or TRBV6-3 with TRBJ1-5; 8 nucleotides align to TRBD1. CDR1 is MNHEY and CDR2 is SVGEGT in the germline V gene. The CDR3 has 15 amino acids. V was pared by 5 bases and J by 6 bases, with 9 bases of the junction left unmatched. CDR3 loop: CASSQTGEIGQPQHF. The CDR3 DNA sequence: TGTGCCAGCAGTCAGACAGGGGAAATCGGTCAGCCCCAGCATTTT.

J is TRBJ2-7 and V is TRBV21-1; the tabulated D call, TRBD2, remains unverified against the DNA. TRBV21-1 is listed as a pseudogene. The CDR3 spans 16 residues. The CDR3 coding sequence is TGTGCCAGCAGCAAACGGCTAGCGGGAGCACCCTACGAGCAGTACTTC. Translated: CASSKRLAGAPYEQYF.

The CDR3 region is CASSFRAGGFDEQYF. The CDR3 nucleotides read TGTGCCAGCAGCTTCAGAGCGGGAGGCTTCGACGAGCAGTACTTC. This chain joins TRBV5-6 and TRBJ2-7; TRBD2 matches at 9 bases. J lost 5 bases, V lost 2 bases, and 8 bases had no gene match. This CDR3 contains 15 residues. The germline gives CDR1 SGHDT, CDR2 YYEEEE.

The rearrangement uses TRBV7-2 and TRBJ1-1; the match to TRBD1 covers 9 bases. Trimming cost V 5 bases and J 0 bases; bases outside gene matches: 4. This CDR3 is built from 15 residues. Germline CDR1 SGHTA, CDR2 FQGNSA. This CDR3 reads CASSPGDRVNTEAFF. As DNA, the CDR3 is TGTGCCAGCAGCCCCGGGGACAGGGTGAACACTGAAGCTTTCTTT.

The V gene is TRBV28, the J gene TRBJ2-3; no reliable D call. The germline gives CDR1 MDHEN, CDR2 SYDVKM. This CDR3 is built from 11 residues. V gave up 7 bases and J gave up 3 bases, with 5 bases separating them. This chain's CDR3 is CASTRTDTQYF. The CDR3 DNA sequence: TGTGCCAGCACCCGGACAGATACGCAGTATTTT.

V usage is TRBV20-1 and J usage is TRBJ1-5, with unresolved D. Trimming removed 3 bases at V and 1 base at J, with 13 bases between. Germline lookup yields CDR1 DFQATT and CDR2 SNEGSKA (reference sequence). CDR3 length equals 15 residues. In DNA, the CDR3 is TGCAGTGCTAGTCTCCCTGGAGGGAGCAATCAGCCCCAGCATTTT. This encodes CSASLPGGSNQPQHF.

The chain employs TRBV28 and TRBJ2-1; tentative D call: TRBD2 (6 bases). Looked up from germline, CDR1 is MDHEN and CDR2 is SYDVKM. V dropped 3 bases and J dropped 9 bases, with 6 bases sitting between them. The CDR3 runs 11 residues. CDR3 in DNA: TGTGCCAGCAGTTTGGGGGGTGAGCAGTTCTTC. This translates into CASSLGGEQFF.

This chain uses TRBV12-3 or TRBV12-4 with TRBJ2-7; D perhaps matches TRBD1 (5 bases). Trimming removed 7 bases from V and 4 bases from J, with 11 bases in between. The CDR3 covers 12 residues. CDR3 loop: CASINDRYEQYF. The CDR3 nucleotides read TGTGCCAGCATTAACGACAGATACGAGCAGTACTTC.

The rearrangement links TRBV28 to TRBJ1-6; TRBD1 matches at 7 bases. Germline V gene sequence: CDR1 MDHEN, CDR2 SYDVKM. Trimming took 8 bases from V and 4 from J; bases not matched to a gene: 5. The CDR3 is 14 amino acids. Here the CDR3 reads CASGVRGYNSPLHF. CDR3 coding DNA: TGTGCCAGCGGAGTCAGGGGGTATAATTCACCCCTCCACTTT.

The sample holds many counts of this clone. The CDR3 DNA reads TGCGCCAGCAGCTTGGCAGGGGGTAATCAGCCCCAGCATTTT. Translating gives CASSLAGGNQPQHF. V usage is TRBV5-1 and J usage is TRBJ1-5; 7 positions match TRBD1. CDR1 is SGHRS and CDR2 is YFSETQ in the germline V gene. The J segment lost 4 bases and the V segment lost 0 bases, leaving 1 base of the junction unmatched. The CDR3 length is 14 residues.

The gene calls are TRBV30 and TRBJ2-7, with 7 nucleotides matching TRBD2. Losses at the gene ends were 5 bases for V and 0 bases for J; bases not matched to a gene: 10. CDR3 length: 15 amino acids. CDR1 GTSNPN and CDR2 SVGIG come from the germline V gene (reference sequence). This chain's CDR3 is CAWGLGLTHSYEQYF. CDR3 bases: TGTGCCTGGGGGCTGGGACTAACACACTCCTACGAGCAGTACTTC.

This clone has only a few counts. The DNA of the CDR3 is TGTGCCAGCAGTTACTCGTTGCGCGGGAGTGGCTACGAGCAGTACTTC. Its protein product is CASSYSLRGSGYEQYF. This rearrangement joins TRBV6-2 or TRBV6-3 to TRBJ2-7; 7 positions match TRBD2. Germline CDR1 is MNHEY and CDR2 is SVGEGT. The CDR3 runs to 16 residues. The V gene end was trimmed by 0 bases and the J gene end by 3 bases; junction bases not matched to a gene: 8.

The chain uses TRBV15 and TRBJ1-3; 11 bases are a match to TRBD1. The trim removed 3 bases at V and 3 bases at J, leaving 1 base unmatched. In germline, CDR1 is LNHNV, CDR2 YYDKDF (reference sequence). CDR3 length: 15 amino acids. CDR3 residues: CATSRGQGVGNTIYF. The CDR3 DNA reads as TGTGCCACCAGCAGGGGACAGGGGGTTGGAAACACCATATATTTT.

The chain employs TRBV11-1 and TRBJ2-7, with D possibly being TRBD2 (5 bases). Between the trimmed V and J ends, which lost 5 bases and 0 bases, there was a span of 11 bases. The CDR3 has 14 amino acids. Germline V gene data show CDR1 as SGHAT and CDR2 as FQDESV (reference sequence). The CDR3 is CASSPGLLSYEQYF. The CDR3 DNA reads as TGTGCCAGCAGCCCCGGACTTCTCTCCTACGAGCAGTACTTC.

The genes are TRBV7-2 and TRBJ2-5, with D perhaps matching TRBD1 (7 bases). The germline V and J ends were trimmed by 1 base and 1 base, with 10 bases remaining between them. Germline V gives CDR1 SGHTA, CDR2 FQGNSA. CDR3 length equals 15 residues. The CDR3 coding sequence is TGTGCCAGCAGCTTAGGCGGGACAGCCCAAGAGACCCAGTACTTC. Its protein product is CASSLGGTAQETQYF.

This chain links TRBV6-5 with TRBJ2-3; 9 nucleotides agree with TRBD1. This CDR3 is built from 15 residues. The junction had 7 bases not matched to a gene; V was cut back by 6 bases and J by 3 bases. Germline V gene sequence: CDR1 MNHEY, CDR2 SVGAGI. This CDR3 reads CASRARDRVTDTQYF. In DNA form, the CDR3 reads TGTGCCAGCAGGGCCCGGGACAGGGTAACAGATACGCAGTATTTT.

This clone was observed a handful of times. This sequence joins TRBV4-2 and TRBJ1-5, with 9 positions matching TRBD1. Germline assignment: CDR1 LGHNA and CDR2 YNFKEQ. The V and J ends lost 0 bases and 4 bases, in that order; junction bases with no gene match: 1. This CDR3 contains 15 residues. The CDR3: CASSQETGGNQPQHF. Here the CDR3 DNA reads TGTGCCAGCAGCCAAGAGACAGGGGGAAATCAGCCCCAGCATTTT.